This entry describes one TCR beta chain. The specificity of this receptor is unknown. Nothing much larger sits one base from this clone, and base qualities are not available. This record belongs to a study of PD-1 blockade in classical Hodgkin lymphoma (TCRdb year 2020). With respect to the entire study: A peripheral blood immune signature of response to PD-1 blockade in classical Hodgkin lymphoma was defined using TCR beta sequencing and CyTOF. Overall study outcomes, separate from this receptor: Baseline TCR diversity was reported to be lower in newly diagnosed patients than in healthy donors, and even lower in relapsed/refractory patients. The study covered only a single clinical trial cohort, and the causes of the repertoire differences, possibly disease activity or prior therapy, were still not defined.

The Qiagen DNeasy kit was used to extract genomic DNA from unsorted PBMCs and from the negatively selected CD4+ and CD8+ fractions. TCR beta CDR3 regions were subjected to amplification by immunoSEQ multiplex PCR with primers that anneal to V and J segments. A synthetic immune receptor repertoire was used to minimize amplification bias, and any remaining bias was removed computationally after sequencing. The paper's data handling went like this. Repertoire diversity was quantified as the Shannon entropy index using custom Python scripts. Unsorted, CD4+ and CD8+ repertoires were analyzed separately, except for combined analyses in which CD4+ and CD8+ sequences were merged in silico. In its TCRdb copy, this immuneACCESS table keeps in-frame sequences only and misses some clones. Where compared with another copy, unresolved V genes explain less than half of these, and the others have no known cause. That table furnishes V, J and clone size, whereas the DNA furnished D and trimming. In this sample the table shows tens of thousands of clones, about nine tenths of which occur a single time. The ten largest clones take up 4.5% to 6% of the sample.

Taken from the germline V gene, the CDR1 and CDR2 loops are SGHDT and YYEEEE. The CDR3 spans 14 residues, from the cysteine through the phenylalanine. CDR3 DNA is the only sequence kept; it has 42 bases, read in frame from the first base. V loses 2 bases of germline sequence and J loses 1 base, and the interval between the two ends is 10 bases. Read against the paper, the sample's time point label means: newly diagnosed, previously untreated cHL patient sample. To serve as a comparison group for the relapsed/refractory trial patients, PBMCs were sequenced from patients with newly diagnosed, previously untreated classical Hodgkin lymphoma. Peripheral blood was collected in 8 mL Vacutainer Cell Preparation Tubes, from which PBMCs were isolated by centrifugation and then cryopreserved.

The TCR originated in a human donor with classical Hodgkin lymphoma. The sequenced sample was peripheral blood mononuclear cells (PBMCs). The chain uses TRBV5-6 and TRBJ2-7; no D gene call is confident. The CDR3 has the sequence CASSFSLRSYEQYF. The DNA reads TGTGCCAGCAGCTTTTCTCTTAGATCCTACGAGCAGTACTTC.